This is a list of T cell receptor beta chains from one sample in a study of cytotoxic CD8 clonotypes in ibrutinib-treated CLL. Using immunoSEQ multiplex PCR, the repertoire was profiled, and TCRdb retains in-frame clones only, with some absent. The table includes over 120,000 clones, 76% detected once. The input for sequencing was PBMCs, taken after 24 months of ibrutinib treatment. The receptors were sampled from a human donor with chronic lymphocytic leukemia. Both conserved end residues are part of each CDR3. Fields, in order: J gene, V gene, clone size, D gene, CDR3 protein, CDR3 DNA. The D gene is left open where the match is weak. Size tells how often a clone was seen (once, few, many) or the class of an expanded clone, and some rows leave it out.

j_call: TRBJ1-1; v_call: TRBV30; clone_size: -; d_call: TRBD1; cdr3_aa: CAWSQGGLNTEAFF; cdr3_nt: TGTGCCTGGAGCCAGGGGGGATTGAACACTGAAGCTTTCTTT
j_call: TRBJ2-1; v_call: TRBV7-9; clone_size: -; d_call: TRBD2; cdr3_aa: CASGAGGEQFF; cdr3_nt: TGTGCCAGCGGCGCGGGGGGCGAGCAGTTCTTC
j_call: TRBJ1-2; v_call: TRBV10-3; clone_size: -; d_call: TRBD1; cdr3_aa: CAIMGGQGYGYTF; cdr3_nt: TGTGCCATCATGGGGGGACAGGGTTATGGCTACACCTTC
j_call: TRBJ2-3; v_call: TRBV18; clone_size: -; d_call: TRBD2; cdr3_aa: CASSRSGTSGIRDTQYF; cdr3_nt: TGTGCCAGCTCACGATCTGGGACTAGCGGGATCAGAGATACGCAGTATTTT
j_call: TRBJ2-7; v_call: TRBV7-2; clone_size: -; d_call: -; cdr3_aa: CASSLDHGEQYF; cdr3_nt: TGTGCCAGCAGCCTCGACCATGGTGAGCAGTACTTC
j_call: TRBJ1-4; v_call: TRBV7-8; clone_size: -; d_call: -; cdr3_aa: CASSLKGGSVATNEKLFF; cdr3_nt: TGTGCCAGCAGCTTAAAGGGCGGGTCCGTGGCAACTAATGAAAAACTGTTTTTT
j_call: TRBJ1-2; v_call: TRBV28; clone_size: many; d_call: TRBD1; cdr3_aa: CASSWRDRPVYGYTF; cdr3_nt: TGTGCCAGCAGTTGGCGGGACAGGCCCGTTTATGGCTACACCTTC
j_call: TRBJ1-3; v_call: TRBV4-2; clone_size: -; d_call: -; cdr3_aa: CASSQDGAQGNTIYF; cdr3_nt: TGTGCCAGCAGCCAAGATGGGGCACAGGGCAACACCATATATTTT
j_call: TRBJ2-1; v_call: TRBV27; clone_size: few; d_call: -; cdr3_aa: CASSPRRTSELGELF; cdr3_nt: TGTGCCAGCAGTCCTCGCCGTACGAGCGAATTGGGGGAACTCTTC
j_call: TRBJ2-5; v_call: TRBV18; clone_size: -; d_call: -; cdr3_aa: CASSPEGGDTQYF; cdr3_nt: TGTGCCAGCTCACCGGAGGGCGGGGACACCCAGTACTTC
j_call: TRBJ2-7; v_call: TRBV21-1; clone_size: -; d_call: -; cdr3_aa: CASSKGREQYF; cdr3_nt: TGTGCCAGCAGCAAAGGTCGCGAGCAGTACTTC
j_call: TRBJ2-1; v_call: TRBV9; clone_size: few; d_call: TRBD2; cdr3_aa: CASSGPGASGSDEQFF; cdr3_nt: TGTGCCAGCAGCGGGCCGGGGGCTAGCGGGAGCGATGAGCAGTTCTTC
j_call: TRBJ1-2; v_call: TRBV7-2; clone_size: -; d_call: -; cdr3_aa: CASSPNPPGGDNYGYTF; cdr3_nt: TGTGCCAGCAGCCCCAACCCGCCCGGGGGGGATAACTATGGCTACACCTTC
j_call: TRBJ2-7; v_call: TRBV6-1; clone_size: -; d_call: -; cdr3_aa: CASSEALVAGAYEQYF; cdr3_nt: TGTGCCAGCAGTGAAGCGCTTGTCGCAGGGGCCTACGAGCAGTACTTC
j_call: TRBJ1-5; v_call: TRBV14; clone_size: many; d_call: -; cdr3_aa: CASSFGSSGPQHF; cdr3_nt: TGTGCCAGCAGCTTTGGCAGCTCGGGGCCCCAGCATTTT
j_call: TRBJ1-4; v_call: TRBV6-6; clone_size: -; d_call: -; cdr3_aa: CASSYVGAQWGEKLFF; cdr3_nt: TGTGCCAGCAGTTACGTTGGGGCGCAATGGGGTGAAAAACTGTTTTTT
j_call: TRBJ2-3; v_call: TRBV5-4; clone_size: -; d_call: -; cdr3_aa: CASSGDLGGGHTDTQYF; cdr3_nt: TGTGCCAGCAGCGGCGACCTTGGGGGAGGACACACAGATACGCAGTATTTT
j_call: TRBJ1-1; v_call: TRBV29-1; clone_size: -; d_call: -; cdr3_aa: CSADGDGTTEAFF; cdr3_nt: TGCAGCGCCGACGGGGACGGTACCACTGAAGCTTTCTTT
j_call: TRBJ2-5; v_call: TRBV10-3; clone_size: once; d_call: -; cdr3_aa: CAIRGATQETQYF; cdr3_nt: TGTGCCATCCGCGGGGCTACACAAGAGACCCAGTACTTC
j_call: TRBJ1-5; v_call: TRBV7-9; clone_size: few; d_call: TRBD1; cdr3_aa: CASSRDRGQPQHF; cdr3_nt: TGTGCCAGCAGCAGGGACAGGGGGCAGCCCCAGCATTTT